The sample holds one count of the clone carrying this TCR beta chain. Its antigen remains unidentified. This sample is part of a study of post-analysis software for immune sequencing data. About the study: Disease courses included relapsing-remitting, secondary progressive and progressive-relapsing multiple sclerosis.

Unique molecular identifiers tagged the TCR beta cDNA libraries. cDNA molecules numbering 400,000 to 550,000 came from approximately 0.91 to 9.4 million T cells. TCRdb recomputed calls from the PCR reads with MiXCR, one row per CDR3 protein. Found here are under 900,000 distinct CDR3 sequences, roughly 50% of them singletons; the top ten hold 4.6%. General observations from the study: When the samples were clustered directly with F measure, those that had been prepared in the same batch showed strong co-clustering. Multiple sclerosis patients showed significantly lower normalized Chao1 diversity than controls did. Five or six TRBV segments, TRBV5-6, TRBV5-1 and TRBV20-1 among them, were found more frequent in patients than controls.

Germline V gives CDR1 DFQATT, CDR2 SNEGSKA (reference sequence). There are 14 residues in the CDR3. The TCR comes from a girl aged 10-17 years with multiple sclerosis. The sequencing sample was made of blood. The chain links TRBV20-1 to TRBJ2-3; D might be TRBD2 (5 bases). CDR3 region: CSPRLYRDTDTQYF. As DNA, the CDR3 is TGCAGCCCTCGGCTCTATCGGGACACAGATACGCAGTATTTT.